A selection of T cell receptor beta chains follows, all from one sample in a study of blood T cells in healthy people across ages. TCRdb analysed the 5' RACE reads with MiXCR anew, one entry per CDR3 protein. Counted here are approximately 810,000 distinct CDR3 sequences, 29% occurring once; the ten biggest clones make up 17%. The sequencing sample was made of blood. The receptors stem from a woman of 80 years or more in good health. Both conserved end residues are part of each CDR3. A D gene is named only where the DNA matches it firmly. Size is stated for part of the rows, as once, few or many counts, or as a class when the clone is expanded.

CSSRDSHRGETQYF TGCAGTTCCCGGGACTCCCACCGGGGAGAGACCCAGTACTTC TRBJ2-5 few TRBV20-1 .
CASSRHRGLEETQYF TGTGCCAGCAGCCGACACAGGGGGCTGGAAGAGACCCAGTACTTC TRBJ2-5 many TRBV7-2 TRBD1
CASSQDQTGNEQFF TGCGCCAGCAGCCAAGATCAAACAGGCAATGAGCAGTTCTTC TRBJ2-1 . TRBV4-3 .
CASSLTGTSGRADTQYF TGTGCCAGCAGTTTAACCGGGACTAGCGGCAGAGCAGATACGCAGTATTTT TRBJ2-3 . TRBV12-3/TRBV12-4 TRBD2
CASSWGTRSDTRYF TGTGCCAGCAGCTGGGGGACTAGGAGCGATACGCGGTATTTT TRBJ2-3 few TRBV7-2 TRBD2
CASSLGTGLQETQYF TGTGCCAGCAGCTTAGGGACAGGACTCCAAGAGACCCAGTACTTC TRBJ2-5 many TRBV7-6 TRBD1
CASSFFWGQLSGANVLTF TGTGCCAGCAGTTTCTTTTGGGGACAACTGTCTGGGGCCAACGTCCTGACTTTC TRBJ2-6 many TRBV12-3/TRBV12-4 .
CASSYYYEQYF TGTGCCAGCAGTTACTACTACGAGCAGTACTTC TRBJ2-7 many TRBV6-2/TRBV6-3 .
CRARDTKDSNQPQHF TGCAGAGCTAGAGATACGAAGGATAGCAATCAGCCCCAGCATTTT TRBJ1-5 . TRBV20-1 .
CASSLAVTSGGNEQFF TGTGCCAGCAGCTTAGCGGTGACTAGCGGAGGGAATGAGCAGTTCTTC TRBJ2-1 . TRBV7-2 TRBD2
CATSDHTGYSNQPQHF TGTGCCACCAGTGACCACACAGGGTATAGCAATCAGCCCCAGCATTTT TRBJ1-5 many TRBV24-1 .
CASSQGPRDGYGYTF TGTGCCAGCAGCCAAGGGCCAAGAGACGGCTATGGCTACACCTTC TRBJ1-2 . TRBV3-1 .
CSVLQGANYGYTF TGCAGCGTACTACAGGGTGCTAACTATGGCTACACCTTC TRBJ1-2 many TRBV29-1 .
CASSQGGQATDTQYF TGCGCCAGCAGCCAAGGGGGACAGGCCACAGATACGCAGTATTTT TRBJ2-3 . TRBV4-1 TRBD1
CASSLDWLGGETRYF TGTGCCAGCAGCCTCGATTGGTTGGGGGGAGAGACCCGGTACTTC TRBJ2-5 few TRBV14 .
CASSLLSLNNEQFF TGTGCCAGCAGCTTACTTAGTTTAAACAATGAGCAGTTCTTC TRBJ2-1 . TRBV7-2 .
CSTRDLTSTDTQYF TGCAGTACTAGAGATCTCACTAGCACAGATACGCAGTATTTT TRBJ2-3 . TRBV20-1 .
CASSSRRTYSGNTIYF TGTGCCAGCAGTTCCAGACGGACCTACTCTGGAAACACCATATATTTT TRBJ1-3 . TRBV12-3/TRBV12-4 .
CASSLGWTYEQYF TGTGCCAGCAGCTTAGGATGGACGTACGAGCAGTACTTC TRBJ2-7 many TRBV7-9 .
CASRQPPGGTDTQYF TGTGCCAGCAGACAACCCCCGGGGGGAACAGATACGCAGTATTTT TRBJ2-3 many TRBV6-6 TRBD2
CSVRGQGIEQFF TGCAGCGTCCGAGGACAGGGGATTGAGCAGTTCTTC TRBJ2-1 . TRBV29-1 TRBD1
CASSDEVSYEQYF TGCGCCAGCAGTGATGAGGTTTCCTACGAGCAGTACTTC TRBJ2-7 few TRBV10-2 .
CSARDQADSPLHF TGCAGTGCTAGAGATCAGGCGGATTCACCCCTCCACTTT TRBJ1-6 many TRBV20-1 .
CASSQVASMDEQFF TGTGCCAGCAGCCAAGTGGCTAGCATGGATGAGCAGTTCTTC TRBJ2-1 many TRBV3-1 .
CSARLGLAKNIQYF TGCAGTGCGCGCTTGGGACTAGCCAAAAACATTCAGTACTTC TRBJ2-4 many TRBV20-1 .
CASSLPSGSTDAQYF TGTGCCAGCAGCCTACCTAGCGGGAGTACAGATGCGCAGTATTTT TRBJ2-3 few TRBV12-3/TRBV12-4 TRBD2
CASSPGQGQTYEQYF TGCGCCAGCAGCCCTGGACAGGGGCAGACCTACGAGCAGTACTTC TRBJ2-7 . TRBV5-1 TRBD1
CASSLEGQIYNSPLHF TGTGCCAGCAGCTTAGAGGGACAGATCTATAATTCACCCCTCCACTTT TRBJ1-6 . TRBV7-2 TRBD1